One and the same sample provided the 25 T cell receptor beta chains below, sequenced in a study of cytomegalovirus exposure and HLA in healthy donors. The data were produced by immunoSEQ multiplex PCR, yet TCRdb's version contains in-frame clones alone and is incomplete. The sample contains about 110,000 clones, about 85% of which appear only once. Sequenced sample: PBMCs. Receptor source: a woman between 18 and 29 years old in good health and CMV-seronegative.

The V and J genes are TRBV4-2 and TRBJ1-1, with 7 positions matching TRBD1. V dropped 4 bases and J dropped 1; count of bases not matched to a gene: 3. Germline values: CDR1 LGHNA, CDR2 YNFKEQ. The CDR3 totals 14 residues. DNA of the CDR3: TGTGCCAGCAGCCCGACAGGGCCGAACACTGAAGCTTTCTTT. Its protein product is CASSPTGPNTEAFF.

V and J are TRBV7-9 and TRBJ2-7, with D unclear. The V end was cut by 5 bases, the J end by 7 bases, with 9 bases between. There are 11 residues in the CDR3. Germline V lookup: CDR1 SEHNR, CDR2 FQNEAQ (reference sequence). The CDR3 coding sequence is TGTGCCAGCAGCCCTCGCGGAGAGCAGTACTTC. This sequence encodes CASSPRGEQYF.

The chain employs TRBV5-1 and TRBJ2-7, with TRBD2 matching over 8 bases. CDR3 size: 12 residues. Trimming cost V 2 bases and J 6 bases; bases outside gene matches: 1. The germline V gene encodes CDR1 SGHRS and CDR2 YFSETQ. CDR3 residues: CASSFGGGEQYF. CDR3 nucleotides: TGCGCCAGCAGCTTCGGGGGGGGCGAGCAGTACTTC.

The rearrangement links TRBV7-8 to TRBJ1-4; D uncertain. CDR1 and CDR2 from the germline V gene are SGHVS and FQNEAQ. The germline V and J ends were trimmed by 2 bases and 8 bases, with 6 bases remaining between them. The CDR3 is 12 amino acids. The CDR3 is CASSLSREKLFF. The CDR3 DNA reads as TGTGCCAGCAGCTTATCGAGGGAAAAACTGTTTTTT.

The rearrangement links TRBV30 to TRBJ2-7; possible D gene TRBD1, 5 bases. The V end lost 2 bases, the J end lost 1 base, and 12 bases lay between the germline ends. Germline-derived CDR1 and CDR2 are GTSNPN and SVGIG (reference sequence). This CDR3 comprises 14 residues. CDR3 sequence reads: CAWSRTLISYEQYF. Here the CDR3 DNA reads TGTGCCTGGAGTAGGACATTAATATCCTACGAGCAGTACTTC.

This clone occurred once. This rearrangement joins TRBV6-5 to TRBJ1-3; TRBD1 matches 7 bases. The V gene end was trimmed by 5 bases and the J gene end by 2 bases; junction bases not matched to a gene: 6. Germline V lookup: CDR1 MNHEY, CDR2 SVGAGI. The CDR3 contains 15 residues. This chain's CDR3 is CASSRQGSPGNTIYF. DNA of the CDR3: TGTGCCAGCAGTAGACAGGGCTCGCCTGGAAACACCATATATTTT.

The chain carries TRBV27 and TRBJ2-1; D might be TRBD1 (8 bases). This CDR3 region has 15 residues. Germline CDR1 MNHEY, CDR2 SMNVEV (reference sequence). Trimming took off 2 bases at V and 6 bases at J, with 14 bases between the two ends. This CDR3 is CASSLMTGEGNEQFF. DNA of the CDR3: TGTGCCAGCAGTTTAATGACAGGGGAGGGCAATGAGCAGTTCTTC.

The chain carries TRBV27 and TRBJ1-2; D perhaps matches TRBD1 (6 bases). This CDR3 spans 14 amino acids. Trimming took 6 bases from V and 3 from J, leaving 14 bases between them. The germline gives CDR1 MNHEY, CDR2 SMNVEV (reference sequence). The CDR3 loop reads CASSSGTSHYGYTF. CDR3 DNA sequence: TGTGCCAGCAGCTCCGGGACATCGCACTATGGCTACACCTTC.

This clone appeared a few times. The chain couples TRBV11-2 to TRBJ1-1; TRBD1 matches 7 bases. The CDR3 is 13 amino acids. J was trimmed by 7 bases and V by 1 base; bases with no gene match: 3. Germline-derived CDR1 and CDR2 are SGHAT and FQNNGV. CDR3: CASSLARTGEAFF. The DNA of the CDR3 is TGTGCCAGCAGCTTAGCTAGGACAGGTGAAGCTTTCTTT.

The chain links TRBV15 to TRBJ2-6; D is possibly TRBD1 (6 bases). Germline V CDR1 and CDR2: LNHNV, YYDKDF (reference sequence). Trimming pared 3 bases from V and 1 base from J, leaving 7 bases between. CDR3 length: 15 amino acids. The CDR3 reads CATSRGASGANVLTF. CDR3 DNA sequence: TGTGCCACCAGCAGGGGGGCATCTGGGGCCAACGTCCTGACTTTC.

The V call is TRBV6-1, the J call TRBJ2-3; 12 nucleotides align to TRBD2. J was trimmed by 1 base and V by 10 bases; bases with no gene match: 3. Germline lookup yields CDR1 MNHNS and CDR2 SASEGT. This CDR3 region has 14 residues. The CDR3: CATRLAGGTDTQYF. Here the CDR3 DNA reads TGTGCCACCCGACTAGCGGGGGGCACAGATACGCAGTATTTT.

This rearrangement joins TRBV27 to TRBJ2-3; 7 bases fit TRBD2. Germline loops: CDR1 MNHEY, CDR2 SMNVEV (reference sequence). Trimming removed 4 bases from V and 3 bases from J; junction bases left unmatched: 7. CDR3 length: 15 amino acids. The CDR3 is CASSSSWGGTDTQYF. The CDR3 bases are TGTGCCAGCAGTTCCTCGTGGGGGGGTACAGATACGCAGTATTTT.

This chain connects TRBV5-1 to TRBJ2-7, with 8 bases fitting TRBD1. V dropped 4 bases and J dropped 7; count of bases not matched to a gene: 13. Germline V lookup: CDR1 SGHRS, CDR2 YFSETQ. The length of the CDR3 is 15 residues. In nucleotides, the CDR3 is TGCGCCAGCAGCAAGGACAGGGACCGGTTGTTAGAGCAGTACTTC. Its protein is CASSKDRDRLLEQYF.

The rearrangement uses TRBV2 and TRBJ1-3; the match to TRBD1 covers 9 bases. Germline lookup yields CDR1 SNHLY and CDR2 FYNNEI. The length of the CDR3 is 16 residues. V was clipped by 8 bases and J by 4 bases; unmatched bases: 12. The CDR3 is CASRFPGTGSGNTIYF. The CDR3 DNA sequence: TGTGCCAGCCGCTTCCCAGGGACAGGGTCCGGAAACACCATATATTTT.

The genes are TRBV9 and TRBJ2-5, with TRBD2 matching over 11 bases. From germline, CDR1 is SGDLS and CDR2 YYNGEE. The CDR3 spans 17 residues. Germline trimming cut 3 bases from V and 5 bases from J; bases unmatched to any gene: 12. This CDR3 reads CASSEDSSGGAGETQYF. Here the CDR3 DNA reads TGTGCCAGCAGCGAGGACAGTAGCGGGGGGGCCGGGGAGACCCAGTACTTC. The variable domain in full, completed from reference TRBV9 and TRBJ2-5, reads DSGVTQTPKHLITATGQRVTLRCSPRSGDLSVYWYQQSLDQGLQFLIQYYNGEERAKGNILERFSAQQFPDLHSELNLSSLELGDSALYFCASSEDSSGGAGETQYFGPGTRLLVL.

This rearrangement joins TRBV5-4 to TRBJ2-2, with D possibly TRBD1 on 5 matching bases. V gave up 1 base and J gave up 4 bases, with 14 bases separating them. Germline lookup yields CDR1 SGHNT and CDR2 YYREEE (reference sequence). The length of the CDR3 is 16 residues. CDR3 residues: CASSLTTGAGTGELFF. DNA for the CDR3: TGTGCCAGCAGCTTGACTACTGGGGCTGGCACCGGGGAGCTGTTTTTT. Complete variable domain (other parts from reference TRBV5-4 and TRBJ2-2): ETGVTQSPTHLIKTRGQQVTLRCSSQSGHNTVSWYQQALGQGPQFIFQYYREEENGRGNFPPRFSGLQFPNYSSELNVNALELDDSALYLCASSLTTGAGTGELFFGEGSRLTVL.

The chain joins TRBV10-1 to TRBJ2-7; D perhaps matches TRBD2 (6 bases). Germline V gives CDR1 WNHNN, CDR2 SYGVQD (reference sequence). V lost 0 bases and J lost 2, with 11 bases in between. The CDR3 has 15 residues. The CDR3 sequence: CASSESTGVAYEQYF. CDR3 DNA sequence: TGCGCCAGCAGTGAGTCGACGGGGGTGGCCTACGAGCAGTACTTC.

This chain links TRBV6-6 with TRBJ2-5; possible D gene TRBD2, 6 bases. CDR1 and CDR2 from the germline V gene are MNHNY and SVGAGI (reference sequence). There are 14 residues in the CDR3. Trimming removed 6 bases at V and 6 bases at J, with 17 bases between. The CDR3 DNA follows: TGTGCCAGCAGCTCGCGGGACTCTGTAAAGACCCAGTACTTC. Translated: CASSSRDSVKTQYF.

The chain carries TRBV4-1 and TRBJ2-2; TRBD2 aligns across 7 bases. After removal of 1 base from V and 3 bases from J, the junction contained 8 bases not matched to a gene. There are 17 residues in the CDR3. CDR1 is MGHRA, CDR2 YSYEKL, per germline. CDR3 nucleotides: TGCGCCAGCAGCCAAGGAGTAGCGGGTCAATACACCGGGGAGCTGTTTTTT. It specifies CASSQGVAGQYTGELFF.

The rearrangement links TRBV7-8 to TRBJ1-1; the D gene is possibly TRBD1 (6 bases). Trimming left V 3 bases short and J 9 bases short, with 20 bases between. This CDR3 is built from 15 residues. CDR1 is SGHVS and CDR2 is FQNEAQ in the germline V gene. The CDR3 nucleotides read TGTGCCAGCAGCTTTATCCGTGGGACATCCGAACAAGCTTTCTTT. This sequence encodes CASSFIRGTSEQAFF.

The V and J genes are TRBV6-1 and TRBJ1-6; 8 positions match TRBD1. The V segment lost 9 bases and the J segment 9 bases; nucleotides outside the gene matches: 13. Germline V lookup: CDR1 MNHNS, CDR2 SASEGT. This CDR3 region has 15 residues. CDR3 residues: CASEPGGSGVSPLHF. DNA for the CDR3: TGTGCCAGTGAACCAGGGGGCAGTGGGGTTTCACCCCTCCACTTT.

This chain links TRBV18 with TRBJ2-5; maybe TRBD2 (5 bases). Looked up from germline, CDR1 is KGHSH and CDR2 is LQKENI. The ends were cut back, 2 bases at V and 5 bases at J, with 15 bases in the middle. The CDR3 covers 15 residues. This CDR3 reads CASSPTTYGGETQYF. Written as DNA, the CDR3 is TGTGCCAGCTCACCAACTACCTATGGCGGGGAGACCCAGTACTTC. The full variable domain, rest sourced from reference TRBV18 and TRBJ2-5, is NAGVMQNPRHLVRRRGQEARLRCSPMKGHSHVYWYRQLPEEGLKFMVYLQKENIIDESGMPKERFSAEFPKEGPSILRIQQVVRGDSAAYFCASSPTTYGGETQYFGPGTRLLVL.

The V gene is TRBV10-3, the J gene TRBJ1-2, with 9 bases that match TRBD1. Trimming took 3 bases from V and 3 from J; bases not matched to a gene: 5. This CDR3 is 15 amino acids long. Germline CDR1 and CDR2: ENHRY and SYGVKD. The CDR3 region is CAISDRDREHYGYTF. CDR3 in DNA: TGTGCCATCAGTGACCGGGACAGGGAACACTATGGCTACACCTTC.

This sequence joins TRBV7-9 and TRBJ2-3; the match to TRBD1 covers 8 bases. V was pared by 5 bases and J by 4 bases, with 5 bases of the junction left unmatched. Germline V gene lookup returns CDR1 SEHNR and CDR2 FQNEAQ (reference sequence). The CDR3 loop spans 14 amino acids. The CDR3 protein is CASSLDRGSDTQYF. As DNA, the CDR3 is TGTGCCAGCAGCCTCGACAGGGGCTCAGATACGCAGTATTTT.

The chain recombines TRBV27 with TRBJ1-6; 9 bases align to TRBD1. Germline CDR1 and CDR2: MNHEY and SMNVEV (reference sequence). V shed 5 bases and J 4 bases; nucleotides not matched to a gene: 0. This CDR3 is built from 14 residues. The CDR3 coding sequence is TGTGCCAGCAGTGACAGGGGGTATAATTCACCCCTCCACTTT. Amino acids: CASSDRGYNSPLHF.